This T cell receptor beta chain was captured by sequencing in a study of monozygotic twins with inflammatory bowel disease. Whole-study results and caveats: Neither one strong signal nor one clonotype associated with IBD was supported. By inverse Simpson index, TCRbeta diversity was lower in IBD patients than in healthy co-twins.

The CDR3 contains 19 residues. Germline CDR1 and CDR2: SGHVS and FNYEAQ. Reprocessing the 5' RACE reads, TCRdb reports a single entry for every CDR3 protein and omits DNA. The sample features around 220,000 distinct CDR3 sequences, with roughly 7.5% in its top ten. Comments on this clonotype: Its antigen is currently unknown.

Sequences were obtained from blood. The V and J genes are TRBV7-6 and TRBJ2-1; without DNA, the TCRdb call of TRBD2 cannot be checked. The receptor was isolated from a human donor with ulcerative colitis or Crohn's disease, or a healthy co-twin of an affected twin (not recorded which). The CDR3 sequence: CASSLSPLDLQTHSNEQFF.